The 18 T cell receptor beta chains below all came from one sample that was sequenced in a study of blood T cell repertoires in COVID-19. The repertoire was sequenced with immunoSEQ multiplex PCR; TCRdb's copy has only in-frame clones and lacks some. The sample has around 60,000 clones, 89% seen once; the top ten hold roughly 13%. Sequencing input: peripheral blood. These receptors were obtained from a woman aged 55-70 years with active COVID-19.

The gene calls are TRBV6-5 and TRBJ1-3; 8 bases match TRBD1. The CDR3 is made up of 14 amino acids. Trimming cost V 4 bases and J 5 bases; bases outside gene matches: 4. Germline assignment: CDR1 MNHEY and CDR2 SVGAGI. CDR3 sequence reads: CASSSDRGRNTIYF. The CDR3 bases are TGTGCCAGCAGTTCCGACAGGGGCAGAAACACCATATATTTT.

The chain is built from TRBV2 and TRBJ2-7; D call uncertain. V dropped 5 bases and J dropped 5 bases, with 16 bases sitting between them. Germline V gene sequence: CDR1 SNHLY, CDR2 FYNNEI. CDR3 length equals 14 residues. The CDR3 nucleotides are TGTGCCAGCAGTAACCCAGGATCCCAAAACGAGCAGTACTTC. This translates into CASSNPGSQNEQYF.

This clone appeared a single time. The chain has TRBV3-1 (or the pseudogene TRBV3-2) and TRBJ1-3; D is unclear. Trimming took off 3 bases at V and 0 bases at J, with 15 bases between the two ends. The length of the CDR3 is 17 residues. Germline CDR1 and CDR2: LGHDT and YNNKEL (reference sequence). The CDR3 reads CASSHYGQAFSGNTIYF. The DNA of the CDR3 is TGTGCCAGCAGCCACTATGGCCAGGCCTTCTCTGGAAACACCATATATTTT.

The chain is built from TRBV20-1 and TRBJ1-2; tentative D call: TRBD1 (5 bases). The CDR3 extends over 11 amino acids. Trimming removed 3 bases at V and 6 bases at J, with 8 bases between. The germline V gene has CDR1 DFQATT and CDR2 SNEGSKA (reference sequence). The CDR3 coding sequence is TGCAGTGCTAGCCAGGGTGATGGCTACACCTTC. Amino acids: CSASQGDGYTF.

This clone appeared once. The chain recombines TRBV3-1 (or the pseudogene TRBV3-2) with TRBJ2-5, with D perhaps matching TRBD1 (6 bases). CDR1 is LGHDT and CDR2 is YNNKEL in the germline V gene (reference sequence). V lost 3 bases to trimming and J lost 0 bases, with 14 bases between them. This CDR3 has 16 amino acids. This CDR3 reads CASSHRDKGHQETQYF. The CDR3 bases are TGTGCCAGCAGCCATCGGGACAAGGGGCACCAAGAGACCCAGTACTTC.

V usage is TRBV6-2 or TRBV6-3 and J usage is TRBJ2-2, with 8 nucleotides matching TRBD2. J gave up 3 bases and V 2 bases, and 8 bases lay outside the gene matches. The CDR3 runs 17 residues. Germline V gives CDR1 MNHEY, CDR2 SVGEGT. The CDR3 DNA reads TGTGCCAGCAGTTACAAACGGGGGGGCCTGGACACCGGGGAGCTGTTTTTT. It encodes CASSYKRGGLDTGELFF.

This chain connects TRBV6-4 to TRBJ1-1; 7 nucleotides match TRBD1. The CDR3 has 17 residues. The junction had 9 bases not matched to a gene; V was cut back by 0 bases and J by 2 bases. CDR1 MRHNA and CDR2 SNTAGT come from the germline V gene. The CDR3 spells CASSDSRWTGRNTEAFF. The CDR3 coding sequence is TGTGCCAGCAGTGACTCGAGGTGGACAGGACGTAACACTGAAGCTTTCTTT.

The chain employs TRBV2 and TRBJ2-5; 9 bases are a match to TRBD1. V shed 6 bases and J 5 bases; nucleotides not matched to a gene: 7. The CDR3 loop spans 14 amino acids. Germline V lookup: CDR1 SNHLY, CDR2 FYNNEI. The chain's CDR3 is CASSAGQGWETQYF. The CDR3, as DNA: TGTGCCAGCAGCGCTGGACAGGGGTGGGAGACCCAGTACTTC.

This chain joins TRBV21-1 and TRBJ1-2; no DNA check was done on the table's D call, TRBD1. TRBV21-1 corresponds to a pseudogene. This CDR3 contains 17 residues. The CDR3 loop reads CASRPGQGGPLNYGYTF. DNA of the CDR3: TGTGCCAGCAGACCGGGACAGGGGGGCCCCCTTAACTATGGCTACACCTTC.

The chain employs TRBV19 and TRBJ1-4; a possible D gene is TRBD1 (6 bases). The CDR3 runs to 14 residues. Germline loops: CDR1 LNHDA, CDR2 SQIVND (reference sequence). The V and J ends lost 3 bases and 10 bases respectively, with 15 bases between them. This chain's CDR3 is CASSISWGRGKLFF. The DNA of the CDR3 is TGTGCCAGTAGTATCTCATGGGGGCGCGGAAAACTGTTTTTT.

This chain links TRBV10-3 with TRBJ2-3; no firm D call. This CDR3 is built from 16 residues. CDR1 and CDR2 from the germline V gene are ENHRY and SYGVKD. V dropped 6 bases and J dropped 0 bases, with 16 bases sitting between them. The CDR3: CAIRRSAEGSTDTQYF. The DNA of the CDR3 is TGTGCCATCAGGAGGAGCGCAGAAGGAAGCACAGATACGCAGTATTTT.

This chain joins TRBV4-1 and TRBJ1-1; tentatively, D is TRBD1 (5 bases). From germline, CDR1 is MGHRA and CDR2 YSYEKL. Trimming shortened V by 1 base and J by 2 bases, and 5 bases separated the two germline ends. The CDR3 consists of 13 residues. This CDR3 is CASSQGGNTEAFF. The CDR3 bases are TGCGCCAGCAGCCAAGGGGGCAACACTGAAGCTTTCTTT.

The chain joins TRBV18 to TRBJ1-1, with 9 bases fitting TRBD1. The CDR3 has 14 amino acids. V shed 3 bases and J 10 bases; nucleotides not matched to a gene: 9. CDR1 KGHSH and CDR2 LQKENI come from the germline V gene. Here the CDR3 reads CASSPQIQGAGAFF. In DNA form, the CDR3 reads TGTGCCAGCTCACCTCAAATACAGGGGGCGGGAGCTTTCTTT.

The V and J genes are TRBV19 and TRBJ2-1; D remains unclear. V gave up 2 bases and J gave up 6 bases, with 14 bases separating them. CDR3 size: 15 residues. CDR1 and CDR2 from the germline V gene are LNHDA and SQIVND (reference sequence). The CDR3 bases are TGTGCCAGTAGTATAACAGAGACCTACGGCAATGAGCAGTTCTTC. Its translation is CASSITETYGNEQFF.

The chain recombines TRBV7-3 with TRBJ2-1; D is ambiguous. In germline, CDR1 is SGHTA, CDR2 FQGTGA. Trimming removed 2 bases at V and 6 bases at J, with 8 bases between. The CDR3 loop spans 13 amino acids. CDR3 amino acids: CASSLSGRNEQFF. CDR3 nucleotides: TGTGCCAGCAGCTTATCAGGTCGCAATGAGCAGTTCTTC.

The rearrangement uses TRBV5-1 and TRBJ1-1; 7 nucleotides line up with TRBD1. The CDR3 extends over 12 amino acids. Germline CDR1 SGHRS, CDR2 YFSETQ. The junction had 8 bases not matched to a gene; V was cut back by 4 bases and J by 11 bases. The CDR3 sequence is CASSTETGRAFF. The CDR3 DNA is TGCGCCAGCAGCACGGAGACAGGGCGCGCTTTCTTT.

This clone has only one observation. DNA of the CDR3: TGTGCCAGCAGCAGCAGGGTGTCCGCGAACACCGGGGAGCTGTTTTTT. Its translation: CASSSRVSANTGELFF. This rearrangement joins TRBV7-8 to TRBJ2-2, with D maybe TRBD1 (5 bases). V lost 5 bases and J 0 bases, leaving 13 bases between the germline ends. Looked up from germline, CDR1 is SGHVS and CDR2 is FQNEAQ. The CDR3 sequence is 16 residues long.

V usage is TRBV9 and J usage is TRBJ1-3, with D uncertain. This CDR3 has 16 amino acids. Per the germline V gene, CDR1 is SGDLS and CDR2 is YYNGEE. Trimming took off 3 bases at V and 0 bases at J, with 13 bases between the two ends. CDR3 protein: CASSALGPDSGNTIYF. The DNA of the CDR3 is TGTGCCAGCAGCGCCCTAGGTCCAGACTCTGGAAACACCATATATTTT.